Each of the 30 T cell receptor beta chains below was sequenced from the same sample in a study of beta chain features in type 1 diabetes. Notes on the study in general: TCRB CDR3s from Type 1 diabetes patients were moderately but significantly shorter in all four CD4+ subsets.

Since all of the isolated RNA was reverse transcribed, expressed TCRB transcripts were what got sequenced. Only in-frame clones appear in the TCRdb table, and some are missing; sequencing was by immunoSEQ multiplex PCR. The sample consists of around 70,000 clones, approximately 47% of them appearing once. No antigens are known for them. The specimen was central memory CD4+ T cells from blood. These receptors all come from a man aged 30 to 39 with type 1 diabetes.

V usage is TRBV30 and J usage is TRBJ2-1; perhaps TRBD2 as D (6 bases). The CDR3 is 13 amino acids. V was trimmed by 2 bases and J by 12 bases, leaving 17 bases between them. From germline, CDR1 is GTSNPN and CDR2 SVGIG (reference sequence). The CDR3 coding sequence is TGTGCCTGGAGTCTCTTTCTAGCGTCCGGGCAGTTCTTC. Translated: CAWSLFLASGQFF.

V usage is TRBV19 and J usage is TRBJ2-7; tentatively, D is TRBD1 (5 bases). The CDR3 has 13 amino acids. Germline V gives CDR1 LNHDA, CDR2 SQIVND (reference sequence). Trimming took off 8 bases at V and 3 bases at J, with 14 bases between the two ends. The CDR3 spells CASGAGNIYEQYF. The CDR3 DNA is TGTGCCAGTGGGGCAGGAAACATCTACGAGCAGTACTTC.

The genes are TRBV11-3 and TRBJ2-3; 7 bases are a match to TRBD1. The germline CDR1 and CDR2 sequences are SGHNT and YENEEA. With 1 base clipped from V and 5 bases from J, the junction kept 3 bases outside the gene matches. The CDR3 extends over 14 amino acids. The CDR3 sequence: CASSLVAGGDTQYF. CDR3 nucleotides: TGTGCCAGCAGCTTAGTGGCAGGGGGAGATACGCAGTATTTT.

This clone was seen only a few times. The CDR3 coding sequence is TGTGCCAGCAGCGTAGGGGCGAACACTGAAGCTTTCTTT. Protein: CASSVGANTEAFF. The chain uses TRBV9 and TRBJ1-1; D uncertain. CDR1 is SGDLS, CDR2 YYNGEE, per germline. V lost 0 bases to trimming and J lost 1 base, with 4 bases between them. CDR3 length equals 13 residues.

A few counts support this clone. The rearrangement uses TRBV11-2 and TRBJ2-2, with D tentatively TRBD1 (6 bases). Germline V gene sequence: CDR1 SGHAT, CDR2 FQNNGV. The CDR3 contains 16 residues. V was cut by 5 bases and J by 1 base, with 14 bases left in between. CDR3 sequence reads: CASSPTGTKNTGELFF. The CDR3 nucleotides are TGTGCCAGCAGCCCAACCGGGACAAAGAACACCGGGGAGCTGTTTTTT.

The rearrangement joins TRBV5-1 to TRBJ2-1, with 9 nucleotides matching TRBD1. The V gene's germline CDR1 is SGHRS and CDR2 YFSETQ. This CDR3 has 15 amino acids. The V gene end was trimmed by 4 bases and the J gene end by 2 bases; junction bases not matched to a gene: 4. The CDR3 is CASSPQGAPYNEQFF. The DNA of the CDR3 is TGCGCCAGCAGCCCACAGGGGGCCCCCTACAATGAGCAGTTCTTC.

The gene calls are TRBV5-1 and TRBJ2-5, with D unclear. The V gene's germline CDR1 is SGHRS and CDR2 YFSETQ. The ends were cut back, 4 bases at V and 1 base at J, with 2 bases in the middle. This CDR3 region has 11 residues. The CDR3 spells CASSLQETQYF. CDR3 nucleotide sequence: TGCGCCAGCAGCCTCCAAGAGACCCAGTACTTC.

The V call is TRBV4-1, the J call TRBJ2-7; TRBD2 matches 9 bases. There are 15 residues in the CDR3. The V segment lost 4 bases and the J segment 3 bases; nucleotides outside the gene matches: 7. CDR1 is MGHRA and CDR2 is YSYEKL in the germline V gene. DNA for the CDR3: TGCGCCAGCAGCCGACTTAGCGGGAGTCTCTACGAGCAGTACTTC. It yields the protein CASSRLSGSLYEQYF.

The V gene is TRBV25-1, the J gene TRBJ1-5; D possibly corresponds to TRBD1 (6 bases). This CDR3 spans 14 amino acids. V lost 1 base, J lost 8 bases, and 12 bases lay in between. Germline CDR1 MGHDK, CDR2 SYGVNS. In DNA, the CDR3 is TGTGCCAGCAGTGAATTAAACAGGGAAAAGCCCCAGCATTTT. It codes for CASSELNREKPQHF.

This clone appeared a few times. This chain joins TRBV7-9 and TRBJ2-7; weak D call: TRBD1 (6 bases). CDR1 is SEHNR and CDR2 is FQNEAQ in the germline V gene (reference sequence). CDR3 length: 13 residues. V lost 5 bases, J lost 4 bases, and 12 bases lay in between. This CDR3 is CASSVQGSYEQYF. DNA of the CDR3: TGTGCCAGCAGCGTCCAGGGGTCGTACGAGCAGTACTTC.

This chain joins TRBV28 and TRBJ2-1; weak D call: TRBD2 (6 bases). The CDR3 is 13 residues long. Trimming removed 5 bases from V and 6 bases from J, with 11 bases in between. Germline V gene lookup returns CDR1 MDHEN and CDR2 SYDVKM. DNA for the CDR3: TGTGCCAGCAGTGCGGGGACTTCCAATGAGCAGTTCTTC. It codes for CASSAGTSNEQFF. The full variable domain, completed using reference TRBV28 and TRBJ2-1, is DVKVTQSSRYLVKRTGEKVFLECVQDMDHENMFWYRQDPGLGLRLIYFSYDVKMKEKGDIPEGYSVSREKKERFSLILESASTNQTSMYLCASSAGTSNEQFFGPGTRLTVL.

This clone came up a few times. The chain joins TRBV7-2 to TRBJ2-5; 9 nucleotides align to TRBD2. V shed 5 bases, J shed 11 bases, and the junction held 18 bases outside the gene matches. CDR3 size: 16 residues. Germline V CDR1 and CDR2: SGHTA, FQGNSA. The CDR3 coding sequence is TGTGCCAGCAGCCCCCATCCAGCGGGAGGAACTACGGAGCAGTACTTC. Its translation: CASSPHPAGGTTEQYF.

There are a few counts of this clone. The chain recombines TRBV6-6 with TRBJ2-2; D is perhaps TRBD1 (7 bases). The CDR3 has 16 residues. Trimming took 7 bases from V and 6 from J, leaving 21 bases between them. CDR1 and CDR2 (germline): MNHNY, SVGAGI (reference sequence). The CDR3 reads CASTRGELSRAGELFF. The CDR3 region has the DNA TGTGCCAGCACCAGGGGGGAACTCTCGCGCGCCGGGGAGCTGTTTTTT.

The chain uses TRBV6-1 and TRBJ2-4; a possible D gene is TRBD2 (5 bases). Germline V CDR1 and CDR2: MNHNS, SASEGT. CDR3 length: 15 amino acids. V was shortened by 3 bases and J by 0 bases, with 9 bases between the two germline ends. The CDR3 coding sequence is TGTGCCAGCAGTGAGCCTAGCCTAGCCAAAAACATTCAGTACTTC. It encodes CASSEPSLAKNIQYF.

This clone occurred a few times. V usage is TRBV14 and J usage is TRBJ2-1; the D gene is possibly TRBD1 (6 bases). The V gene lost 3 bases and the J gene lost 3 bases, with 9 bases spanning the gap. The length of the CDR3 is 14 residues. Germline lookup yields CDR1 SGHDN and CDR2 FVKESK. In DNA, the CDR3 is TGTGCCAGCAGCCAGGTGGACAGCTACAATGAGCAGTTCTTC. Protein product: CASSQVDSYNEQFF.

The V and J genes are TRBV18 and TRBJ2-5; TRBD2 is a possible D gene (6 bases). The CDR3 extends over 15 amino acids. The germline V and J ends were trimmed by 1 base and 2 bases, with 11 bases remaining between them. Germline CDR1 reads KGHSH; CDR2 reads LQKENI. The CDR3 sequence: CASSPRRDGQETQYF. The CDR3 DNA reads TGTGCCAGCTCACCACGGAGGGATGGTCAAGAGACCCAGTACTTC.

This clone was seen only a few times. This chain connects TRBV27 to TRBJ2-5, with D perhaps TRBD1 (6 bases). This CDR3 is 13 amino acids long. Trimming removed 6 bases at V and 4 bases at J, with 12 bases between. The germline CDR1 and CDR2 sequences are MNHEY and SMNVEV (reference sequence). In DNA, the CDR3 is TGTGCCAGCAGCAAAACAGGGAGAGAGACCCAGTACTTC. Protein product: CASSKTGRETQYF.

The chain uses TRBV5-1 and TRBJ2-7, with D perhaps TRBD1 (6 bases). CDR3 length equals 15 residues. The ends were cut back, 3 bases at V and 5 bases at J, with 18 bases in the middle. Germline CDR1 reads SGHRS; CDR2 reads YFSETQ. The CDR3 nucleotides are TGCGCCAGCAGCTCAGACACAGGGACCGGCAACGAGCAGTACTTC. It translates to CASSSDTGTGNEQYF.

J is TRBJ1-5 and V is TRBV5-1; a possible D gene is TRBD1 (6 bases). CDR1 is SGHRS, CDR2 YFSETQ, per germline. CDR3 length equals 14 residues. The V end lost 0 bases, the J end lost 3 bases, and 7 bases lay between the germline ends. In DNA form, the CDR3 reads TGCGCCAGCAGCTTGGGGGGACACAATCAGCCCCAGCATTTT. Its protein is CASSLGGHNQPQHF. Combining the CDR3 with reference TRBV5-1 and TRBJ1-5 gives the whole variable domain KAGVTQTPRYLIKTRGQQVTLSCSPISGHRSVSWYQQTPGQGLQFLFEYFSETQRNKGNFPGRFSGRQFSNSRSEMNVSTLELGDSALYLCASSLGGHNQPQHFGDGTRLSIL.

There are a few counts of this clone. The genes are TRBV6-5 and TRBJ2-7; perhaps TRBD1 as D (5 bases). Trimming stripped 2 bases from V and 6 bases from J, with 17 bases between. The CDR3 totals 15 residues. Per germline, CDR1 MNHEY and CDR2 SVGAGI. CDR3 protein: CASSYGAIQGGEQYF. In DNA form, the CDR3 reads TGTGCCAGCAGTTACGGTGCCATCCAGGGTGGCGAGCAGTACTTC.

The J gene is TRBJ1-2, the V gene TRBV28; D not certain. The length of the CDR3 is 13 residues. V was pared by 7 bases and J by 2 bases, with 11 bases between. Germline loops: CDR1 MDHEN, CDR2 SYDVKM. CDR3: CASKEGINYGYTF. CDR3 sequence (DNA): TGTGCCAGCAAGGAGGGAATCAACTATGGCTACACCTTC.

The V gene is TRBV12-5, the J gene TRBJ2-7, with D possibly matching TRBD1 (5 bases). V was clipped by 0 bases and J by 7 bases, with 22 bases between them. The CDR3 length is 17 residues. Germline CDR1 LGHNT, CDR2 FRNRAP. DNA of the CDR3: TGTGCTAGTGGTTTGGTGTGGCAGGGTGTAAGTCTAAGGGAGCAGTACTTC. This codes for CASGLVWQGVSLREQYF.

The chain has TRBV19 and TRBJ2-4; 13 bases fit TRBD2. This CDR3 has 17 residues. Germline CDR1 and CDR2: LNHDA and SQIVND (reference sequence). V lost 3 bases and J lost 4; bases outside the gene matches: 6. DNA for the CDR3: TGTGCCAGTAGTATTATCGGACTAGCGGGGGAAAAAAACATTCAGTACTTC. Its protein product is CASSIIGLAGEKNIQYF.

This clone has a handful of counts. J is TRBJ1-3 and V is TRBV2; D is possibly TRBD1 (5 bases). Per germline, CDR1 SNHLY and CDR2 FYNNEI. With 4 bases removed from V and 4 bases from J, the gap between germline ends came to 17 bases. This CDR3 is 16 amino acids long. The CDR3 nucleotides read TGTGCCAGCAGTGTACAAAGTGGGACTGTCGGAAACACCATATATTTT. Its protein is CASSVQSGTVGNTIYF.

Only a few counts were recorded for this clone. The chain links TRBV5-1 to TRBJ1-2, with D tentatively TRBD1 (5 bases). The CDR3 has 15 amino acids. V lost 0 bases and J 8 bases, leaving 17 bases between the germline ends. Germline CDR1 SGHRS, CDR2 YFSETQ. This chain's CDR3 is CASSLEGRVDRGYTF. CDR3 in DNA: TGCGCCAGCAGCTTGGAGGGCAGGGTTGATCGAGGCTACACCTTC.

J is TRBJ2-5 and V is TRBV9; no definite D call. V lost 7 bases, J lost 1 base, and 5 bases lay in between. CDR1 and CDR2 from the germline V gene are SGDLS and YYNGEE. The CDR3 has 11 amino acids. The CDR3 loop reads CASGLQETQYF. CDR3 DNA: TGTGCCAGCGGGCTCCAAGAGACCCAGTACTTC.

This sequence joins TRBV6-5 and TRBJ1-1; perhaps TRBD1 as D (5 bases). Germline V gives CDR1 MNHEY, CDR2 SVGAGI. CDR3 size: 15 residues. V lost 0 bases to trimming and J lost 4 bases, with 12 bases between them. CDR3 sequence (DNA): TGTGCCAGCAGTTACTCGACAGCCTCCCGCACTGAAGCTTTCTTT. It encodes CASSYSTASRTEAFF.

The chain carries TRBV5-4 and TRBJ2-3; 10 bases match TRBD2. Trimming at V came to 3 bases and at J to 3 bases, leaving 7 bases not matched to a gene. Germline V lookup: CDR1 SGHNT, CDR2 YYREEE (reference sequence). The CDR3 is made up of 16 amino acids. The DNA for the CDR3 is TGTGCCAGCAGCTCCCGGACTAGCGGCTTAACAGATACGCAGTATTTT. Its translation: CASSSRTSGLTDTQYF.

The rearrangement uses TRBV19 and TRBJ1-2; 8 bases align to TRBD1. Germline CDR1 reads LNHDA; CDR2 reads SQIVND (reference sequence). Germline trimming cut 6 bases from V and 2 bases from J; bases unmatched to any gene: 8. The CDR3 spans 15 residues. As DNA, the CDR3 is TGTGCCAGTAGCCTACAGGGGGAGGGGAACTATGGCTACACCTTC. Translating it yields CASSLQGEGNYGYTF.

V usage is TRBV7-2 and J usage is TRBJ2-3; 13 bases agree with TRBD2. Losses at the gene ends were 4 bases for V and 5 bases for J; bases not matched to a gene: 6. The V gene's germline CDR1 is SGHTA and CDR2 FQGNSA. CDR3 length equals 16 residues. The CDR3: CASSSRTSGSIDTQYF. Here the CDR3 DNA reads TGTGCCAGCAGCTCGCGGACTAGCGGGAGTATAGATACGCAGTATTTT. The full variable domain, rest sourced from reference TRBV7-2 and TRBJ2-3, is GAGVSQSPSNKVTEKGKDVELRCDPISGHTALYWYRQSLGQGLEFLIYFQGNSAPDKSGLPSDRFSAERTGGSVSTLTIQRTQQEDSAVYLCASSSRTSGSIDTQYFGPGTRLTVL.